This T cell receptor (beta chain) was sequenced in a study of blood T cells in healthy people across ages. Primed by a sample-barcoded 5' primer and a J-beta primer mix, a second PCR proceeded for 7 to 11 cycles. A single record per CDR3 protein comes from TCRdb applying MiXCR to the 5' RACE reads. The data show about 1.4 million distinct CDR3 sequences, approximately 63% seen once. This clonotype has more than one count but fewer than ten. Germline V gene lookup returns CDR1 MGHDK and CDR2 SYGVNS. CDR3 length: 13 residues. Trimming stripped 8 bases from V and 3 bases from J, with 13 bases between. This clonotype was sampled from a man younger than 35 in good health. This chain uses TRBV25-1 with TRBJ2-5, with unresolved D. The sample was blood. DNA of the CDR3: TGTGCCAGCCTTGGGTGGACGGAAGAGACCCAGTACTTC. This encodes CASLGWTEETQYF. Together with reference TRBV25-1 and TRBJ2-5, the CDR3 gives the full variable domain: EADIYQTPRYLVIGTGKKITLECSQTMGHDKMYWYQQDPGMELHLIHYSYGVNSTEKGDLSSESTVSRIRTEHFPLTLESARPSHTSQYLCASLGWTEETQYFGPGTRLLVL.